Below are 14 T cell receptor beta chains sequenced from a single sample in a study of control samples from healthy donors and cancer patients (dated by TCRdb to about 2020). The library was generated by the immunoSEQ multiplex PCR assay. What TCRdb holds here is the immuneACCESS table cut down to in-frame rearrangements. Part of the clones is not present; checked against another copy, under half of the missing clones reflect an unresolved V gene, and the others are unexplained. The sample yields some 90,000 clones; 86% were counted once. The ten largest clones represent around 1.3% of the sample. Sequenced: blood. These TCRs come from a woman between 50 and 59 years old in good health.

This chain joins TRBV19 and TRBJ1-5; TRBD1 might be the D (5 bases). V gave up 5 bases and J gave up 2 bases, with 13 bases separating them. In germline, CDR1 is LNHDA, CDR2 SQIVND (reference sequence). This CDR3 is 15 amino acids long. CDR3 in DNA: TGTGCCAGTAGTGCAGGGACCGTAGGCAATCAGCCCCAGCATTTT. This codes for CASSAGTVGNQPQHF.

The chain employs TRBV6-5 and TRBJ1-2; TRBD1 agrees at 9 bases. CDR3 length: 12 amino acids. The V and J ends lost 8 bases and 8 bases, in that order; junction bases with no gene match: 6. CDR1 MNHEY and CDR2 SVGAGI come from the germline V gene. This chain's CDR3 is CASLRDREGYTF. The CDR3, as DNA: TGTGCCAGCCTCCGGGACAGGGAAGGCTACACCTTC.

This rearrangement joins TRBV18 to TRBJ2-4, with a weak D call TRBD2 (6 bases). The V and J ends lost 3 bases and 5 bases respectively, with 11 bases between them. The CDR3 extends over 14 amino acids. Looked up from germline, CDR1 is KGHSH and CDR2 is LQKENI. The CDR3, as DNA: TGTGCCAGCTCACCCGGGAGTAGTGAAAACATTCAGTACTTC. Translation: CASSPGSSENIQYF.

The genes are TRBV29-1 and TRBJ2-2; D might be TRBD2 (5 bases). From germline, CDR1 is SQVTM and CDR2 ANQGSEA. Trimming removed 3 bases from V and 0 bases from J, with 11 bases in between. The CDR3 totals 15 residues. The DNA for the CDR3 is TGCAGCGTTGATGGAGGATACGCGAACACCGGGGAGCTGTTTTTT. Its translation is CSVDGGYANTGELFF.

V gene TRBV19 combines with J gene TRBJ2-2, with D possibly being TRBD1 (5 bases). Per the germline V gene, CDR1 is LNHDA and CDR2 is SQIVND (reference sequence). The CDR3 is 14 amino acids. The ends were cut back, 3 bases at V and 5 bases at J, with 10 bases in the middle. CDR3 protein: CASSIRAGTGELFF. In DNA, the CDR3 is TGTGCCAGTAGTATCAGGGCTGGGACCGGGGAGCTGTTTTTT.

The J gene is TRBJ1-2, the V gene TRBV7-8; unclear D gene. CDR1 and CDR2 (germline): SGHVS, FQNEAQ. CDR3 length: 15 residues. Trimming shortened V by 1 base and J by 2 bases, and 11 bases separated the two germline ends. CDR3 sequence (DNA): TGTGCCAGCAGCTTAGTTGGGGAAGCGAACTATGGCTACACCTTC. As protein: CASSLVGEANYGYTF.

CDR3 coding DNA: TGCGCCAGCAGCTTGGGCTACGGGACGGGGAACACCGGGGAGCTGTTTTTT. Translating gives CASSLGYGTGNTGELFF. The J gene is TRBJ2-2, the V gene TRBV5-1; D may correspond to TRBD1 or TRBD2 (5 bases each). V was trimmed by 0 bases and J by 1 base, leaving 13 bases between them. CDR1 is SGHRS, CDR2 YFSETQ, per germline. This CDR3 region has 17 residues.

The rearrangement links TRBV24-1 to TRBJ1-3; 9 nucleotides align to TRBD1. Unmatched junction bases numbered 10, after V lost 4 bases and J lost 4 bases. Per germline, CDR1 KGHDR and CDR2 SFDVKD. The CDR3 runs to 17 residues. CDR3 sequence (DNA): TGTGCCACCAGTGACCTAACCGGGACAGGGCTCGGAAACACCATATATTTT. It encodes CATSDLTGTGLGNTIYF.

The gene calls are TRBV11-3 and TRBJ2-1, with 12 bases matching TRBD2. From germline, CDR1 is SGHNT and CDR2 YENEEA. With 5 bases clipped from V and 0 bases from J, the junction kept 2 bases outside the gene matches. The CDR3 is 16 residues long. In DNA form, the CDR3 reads TGTGCCAGCAGCCCGACTAGCGGGGGCTCCTACAATGAGCAGTTCTTC. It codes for CASSPTSGGSYNEQFF. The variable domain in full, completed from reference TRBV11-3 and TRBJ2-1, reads EAGVVQSPRYKIIEKKQPVAFWCNPISGHNTLYWYLQNLGQGPELLIRYENEEAVDDSQLPKDRFSAERLKGVDSTLKIQPAELGDSAVYLCASSPTSGGSYNEQFFGPGTRLTVL.

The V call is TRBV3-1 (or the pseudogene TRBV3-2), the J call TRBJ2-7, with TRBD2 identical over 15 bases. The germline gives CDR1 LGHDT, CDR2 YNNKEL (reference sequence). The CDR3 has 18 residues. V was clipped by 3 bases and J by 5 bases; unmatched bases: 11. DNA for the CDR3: TGTGCCAGCAGCCATTACGGACTAGCGGGGGGGCCATTCCACGAGCAGTACTTC. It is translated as CASSHYGLAGGPFHEQYF.

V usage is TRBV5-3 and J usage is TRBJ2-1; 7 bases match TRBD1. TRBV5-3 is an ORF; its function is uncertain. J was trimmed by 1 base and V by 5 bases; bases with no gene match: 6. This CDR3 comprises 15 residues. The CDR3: CARRRGQYSYNEQFF. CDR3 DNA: TGTGCCAGAAGAAGGGGGCAGTATTCCTACAATGAGCAGTTCTTC.

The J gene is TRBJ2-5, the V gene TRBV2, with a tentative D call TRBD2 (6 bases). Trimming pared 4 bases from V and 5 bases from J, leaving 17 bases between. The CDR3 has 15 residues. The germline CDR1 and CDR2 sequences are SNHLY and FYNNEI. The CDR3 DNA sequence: TGTGCCAGCAGTGGGGGACTTCTGAGCGGGGAGACCCAGTACTTC. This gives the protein CASSGGLLSGETQYF.

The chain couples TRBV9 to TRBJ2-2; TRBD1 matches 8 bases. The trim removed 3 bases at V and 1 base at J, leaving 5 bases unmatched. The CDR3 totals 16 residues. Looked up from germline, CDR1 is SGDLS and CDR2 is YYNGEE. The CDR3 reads CASSARGRGNTGELFF. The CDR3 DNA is TGTGCCAGCAGCGCCAGGGGGCGCGGGAACACCGGGGAGCTGTTTTTT.

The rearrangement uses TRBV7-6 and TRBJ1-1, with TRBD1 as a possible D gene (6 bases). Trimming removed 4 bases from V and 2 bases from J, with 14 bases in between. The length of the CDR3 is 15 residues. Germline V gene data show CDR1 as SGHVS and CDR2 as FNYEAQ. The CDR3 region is CASSSPVGGNTEAFF. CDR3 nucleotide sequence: TGTGCCAGCAGCTCCCCGGTCGGGGGCAACACTGAAGCTTTCTTT.